This T cell receptor beta chain is from a study of blood T cell repertoires in COVID-19. Whole-study context: Sites across the United States, Italy and Spain contributed samples from acute and convalescent COVID-19. The cDNA or gDNA used as material had been derived from T cells, B-cell-depleted T cells, or PBMCs.

Authors' processing steps: Reference gene primer amplification gave estimated nucleated cell counts. Some clones are missing from TCRdb's copy, which holds only in-frame ones; the method was immunoSEQ multiplex PCR. D and trimming come from the DNA, and the V and J calls and clone size come from that table. The sample shows more than 250,000 clones, approximately 90% of them seen only once. This CDR3 contains 16 residues. Germline trimming cut 3 bases from V and 6 bases from J; bases unmatched to any gene: 8. The germline V gene has CDR1 SGHAT and CDR2 FQNNGV. Sample: peripheral blood. This TCR derives from a man between 18 and 29 years old with active or convalescent COVID-19. The V and J genes are TRBV11-2 and TRBJ2-2; 9 positions agree with TRBD2. CDR3 residues: CASSFWAGGLAGELFF. The CDR3 DNA reads as TGTGCCAGCAGCTTTTGGGCGGGAGGGCTCGCCGGGGAGCTGTTTTTT.